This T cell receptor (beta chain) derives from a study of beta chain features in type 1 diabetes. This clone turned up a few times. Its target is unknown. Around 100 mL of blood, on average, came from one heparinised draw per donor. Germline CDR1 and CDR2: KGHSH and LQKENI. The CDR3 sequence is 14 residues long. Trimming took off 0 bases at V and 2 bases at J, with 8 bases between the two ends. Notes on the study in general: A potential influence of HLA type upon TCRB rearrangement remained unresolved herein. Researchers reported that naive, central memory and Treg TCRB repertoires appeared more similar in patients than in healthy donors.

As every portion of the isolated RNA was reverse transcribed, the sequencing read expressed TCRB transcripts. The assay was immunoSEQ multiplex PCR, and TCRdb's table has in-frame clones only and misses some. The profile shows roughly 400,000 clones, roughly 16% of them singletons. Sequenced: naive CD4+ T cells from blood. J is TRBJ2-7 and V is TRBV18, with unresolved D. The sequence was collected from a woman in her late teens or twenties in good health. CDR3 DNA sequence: TGTGCCAGCTCACCACCGAACTTGCCCTACGAGCAGTACTTC. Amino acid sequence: CASSPPNLPYEQYF.